This TCR beta chain comes out of a study of siplizumab effects on memory and regulatory T cells. General study findings and limits: Siplizumab brought about a significant reduction in alloreactive sequences traceable to unstimulated CD4+ memory cells. A small minority of alloreactive clones were mapped to unstimulated subsets. The naive T cell population seemed more diverse than memory cells and seemed a major contributor to the alloresponse.

V was pared by 3 bases and J by 4 bases, with 9 bases between. CDR1 is LNHNV and CDR2 is YYDKDF in the germline V gene (reference sequence). This CDR3 is built from 14 residues. The method was immunoSEQ multiplex PCR; TCRdb's version includes in-frame clones alone and lacks a portion of them. This repertoire shows over 65,000 clones, around 95% found once; its top ten account for about 18%. Worth noting for this clone: Its specificity is not known.

The receptor was derived from a human donor in good health. The chain couples TRBV15 to TRBJ1-4; D not certain. The specimen sequenced was CD8+ T cells sorted from blood. CDR3 protein: CATSSNDFNEKLFF. CDR3 bases: TGTGCCACCAGCAGTAATGACTTTAATGAAAAACTGTTTTTT.